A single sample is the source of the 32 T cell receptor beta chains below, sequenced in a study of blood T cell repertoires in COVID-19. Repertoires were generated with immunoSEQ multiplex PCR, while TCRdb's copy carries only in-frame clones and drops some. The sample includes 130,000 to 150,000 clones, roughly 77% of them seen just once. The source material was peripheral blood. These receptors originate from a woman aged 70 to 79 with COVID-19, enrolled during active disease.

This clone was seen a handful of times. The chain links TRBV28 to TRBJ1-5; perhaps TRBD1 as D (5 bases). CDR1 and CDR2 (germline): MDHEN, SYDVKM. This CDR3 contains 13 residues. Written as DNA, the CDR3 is TGTGCTATCAGGGATTCTAGCAATCAGCCCCAGCATTTT. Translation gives CAIRDSSNQPQHF. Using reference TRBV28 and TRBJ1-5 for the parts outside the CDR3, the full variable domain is DVKVTQSSRYLVKRTGEKVFLECVQDMDHENMFWYRQDPGLGLRLIYFSYDVKMKEKGDIPEGYSVSREKKERFSLILESASTNQTSMYLCAIRDSSNQPQHFGDGTRLSIL.

The CDR3 region has the DNA TGTGCCAGCCAGGGTAACACTGAAGCTTTCTTT. It is translated as CASQGNTEAFF. The rearrangement joins TRBV10-3 to TRBJ1-1; a possible D gene is TRBD1 (5 bases). Germline V gene data show CDR1 as ENHRY and CDR2 as SYGVKD. The germline V and J ends were trimmed by 10 bases and 2 bases, with 8 bases remaining between them. This CDR3 contains 11 residues.

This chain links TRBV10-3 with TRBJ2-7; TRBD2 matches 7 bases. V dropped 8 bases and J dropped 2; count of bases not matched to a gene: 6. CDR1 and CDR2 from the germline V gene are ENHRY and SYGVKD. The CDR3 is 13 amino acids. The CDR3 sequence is CAIGRDGAYEQYF. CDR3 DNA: TGTGCCATCGGGAGGGACGGCGCCTACGAGCAGTACTTC.

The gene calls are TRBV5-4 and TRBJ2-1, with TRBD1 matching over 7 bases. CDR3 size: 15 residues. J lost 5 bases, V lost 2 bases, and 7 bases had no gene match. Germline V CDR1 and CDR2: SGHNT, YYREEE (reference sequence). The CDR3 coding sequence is TGTGCCAGCAGCTTAGGACGACAGGGCCACAATGAGCAGTTCTTC. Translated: CASSLGRQGHNEQFF.

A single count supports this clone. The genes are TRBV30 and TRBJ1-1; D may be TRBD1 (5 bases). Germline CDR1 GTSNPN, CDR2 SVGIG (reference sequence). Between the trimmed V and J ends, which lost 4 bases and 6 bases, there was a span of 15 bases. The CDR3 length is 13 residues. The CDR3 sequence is CAWNGRGSAEAFF. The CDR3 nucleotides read TGTGCCTGGAATGGGCGGGGGTCCGCTGAAGCTTTCTTT.

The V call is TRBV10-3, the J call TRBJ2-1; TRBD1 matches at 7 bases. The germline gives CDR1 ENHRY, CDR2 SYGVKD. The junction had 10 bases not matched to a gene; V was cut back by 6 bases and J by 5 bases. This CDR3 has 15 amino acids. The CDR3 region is CAISHPTGIDNEQFF. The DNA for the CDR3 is TGTGCCATCAGCCACCCGACAGGGATCGACAATGAGCAGTTCTTC.

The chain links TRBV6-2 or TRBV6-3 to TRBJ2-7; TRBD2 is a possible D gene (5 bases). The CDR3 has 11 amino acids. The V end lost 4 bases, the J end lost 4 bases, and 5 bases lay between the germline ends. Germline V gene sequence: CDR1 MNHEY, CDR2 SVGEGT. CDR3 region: CASSWRYEQYF. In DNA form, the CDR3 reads TGTGCCAGCAGTTGGAGGTACGAGCAGTACTTC.

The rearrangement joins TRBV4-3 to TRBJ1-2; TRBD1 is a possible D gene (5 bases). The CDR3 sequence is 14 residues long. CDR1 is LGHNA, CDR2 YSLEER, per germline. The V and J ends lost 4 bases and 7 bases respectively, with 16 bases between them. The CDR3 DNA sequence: TGCGCCAGCAGCCCCGTTCGAGGGGAGGCTGGCTACACCTTC. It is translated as CASSPVRGEAGYTF.

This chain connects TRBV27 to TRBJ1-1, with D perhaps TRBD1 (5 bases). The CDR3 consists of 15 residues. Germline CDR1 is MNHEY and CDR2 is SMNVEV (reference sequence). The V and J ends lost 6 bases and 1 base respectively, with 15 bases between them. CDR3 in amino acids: CASRPQGLSNTEAFF. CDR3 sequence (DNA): TGTGCCAGCAGGCCCCAGGGACTATCGAACACTGAAGCTTTCTTT.

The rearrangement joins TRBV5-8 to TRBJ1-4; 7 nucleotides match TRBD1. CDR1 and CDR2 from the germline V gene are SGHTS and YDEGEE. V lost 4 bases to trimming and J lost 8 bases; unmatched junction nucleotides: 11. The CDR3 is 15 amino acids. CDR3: CASSLWTGPEEKLFF. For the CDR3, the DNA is TGTGCCAGCAGCCTATGGACAGGCCCTGAGGAAAAACTGTTTTTT.

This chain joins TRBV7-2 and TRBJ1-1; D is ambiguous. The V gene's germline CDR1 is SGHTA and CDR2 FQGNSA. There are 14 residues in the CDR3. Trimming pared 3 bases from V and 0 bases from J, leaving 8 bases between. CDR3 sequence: CASSFRGLNTEAFF. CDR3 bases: TGTGCCAGCAGCTTTCGGGGATTGAACACTGAAGCTTTCTTT.

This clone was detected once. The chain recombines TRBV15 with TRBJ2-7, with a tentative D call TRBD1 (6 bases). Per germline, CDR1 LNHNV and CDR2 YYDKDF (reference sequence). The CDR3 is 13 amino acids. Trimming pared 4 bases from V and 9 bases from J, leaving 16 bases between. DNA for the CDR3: TGTGCCACCAGCATGAAAGGGGACAACACGCAGTACTTC. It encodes CATSMKGDNTQYF.

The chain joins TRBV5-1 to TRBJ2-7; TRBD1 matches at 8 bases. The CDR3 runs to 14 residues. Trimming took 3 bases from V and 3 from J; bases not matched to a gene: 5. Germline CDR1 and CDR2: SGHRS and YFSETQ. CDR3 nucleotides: TGCGCCAGCAGCTCAGGGGGCAGGAGCTACGAGCAGTACTTC. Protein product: CASSSGGRSYEQYF.

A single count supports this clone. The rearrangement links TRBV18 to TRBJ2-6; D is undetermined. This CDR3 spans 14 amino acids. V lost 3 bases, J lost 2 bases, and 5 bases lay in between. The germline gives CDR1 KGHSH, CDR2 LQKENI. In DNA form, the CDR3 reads TGTGCCAGCTCACCTCCGGCTGGGGCCAACGTCCTGACTTTC. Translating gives CASSPPAGANVLTF.

The CDR3 region has the DNA TGTGCCAGCAGCCCCAACCCAGGCTCCTACGAGCAGTACTTC. This codes for CASSPNPGSYEQYF. The chain combines TRBV3-1 (or the pseudogene TRBV3-2) with TRBJ2-7; D uncertain. The CDR3 totals 14 residues. The V gene's germline CDR1 is LGHDT and CDR2 YNNKEL (reference sequence). Trimming removed 4 bases at V and 0 bases at J, with 10 bases between.

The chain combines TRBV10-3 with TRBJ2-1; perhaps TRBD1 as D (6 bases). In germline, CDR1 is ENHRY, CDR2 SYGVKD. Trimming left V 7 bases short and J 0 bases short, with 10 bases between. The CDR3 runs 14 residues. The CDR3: CAITSGASYNEQFF. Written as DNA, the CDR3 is TGTGCCATCACATCAGGGGCCTCCTACAATGAGCAGTTCTTC.

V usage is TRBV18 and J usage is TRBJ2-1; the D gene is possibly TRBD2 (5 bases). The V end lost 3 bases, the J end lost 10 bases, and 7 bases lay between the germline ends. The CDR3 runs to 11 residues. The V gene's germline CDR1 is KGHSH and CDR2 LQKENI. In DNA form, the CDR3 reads TGTGCCAGCTCACCGGACTGGGAGCAGTTCTTC. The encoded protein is CASSPDWEQFF.

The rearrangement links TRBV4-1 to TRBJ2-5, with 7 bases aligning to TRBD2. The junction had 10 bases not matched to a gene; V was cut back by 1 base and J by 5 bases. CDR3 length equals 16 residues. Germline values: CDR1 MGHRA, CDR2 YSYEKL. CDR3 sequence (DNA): TGCGCCAGCAGCCAAGTAGTCGGACTAGGGGCCGAGACCCAGTACTTC. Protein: CASSQVVGLGAETQYF.

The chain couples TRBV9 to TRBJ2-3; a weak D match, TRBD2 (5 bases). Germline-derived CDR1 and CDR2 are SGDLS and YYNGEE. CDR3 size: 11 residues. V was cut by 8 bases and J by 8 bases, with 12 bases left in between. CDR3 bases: TGTGCCAGTGGAAGGGAGTCTACGCAGTATTTT. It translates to CASGRESTQYF.

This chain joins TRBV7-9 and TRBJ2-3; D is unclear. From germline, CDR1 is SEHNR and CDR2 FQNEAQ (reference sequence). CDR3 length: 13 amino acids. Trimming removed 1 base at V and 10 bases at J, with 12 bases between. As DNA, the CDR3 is TGTGCCAGCAGCTTAGAACCCTCAGAAGCGCAGTATTTT. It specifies CASSLEPSEAQYF.

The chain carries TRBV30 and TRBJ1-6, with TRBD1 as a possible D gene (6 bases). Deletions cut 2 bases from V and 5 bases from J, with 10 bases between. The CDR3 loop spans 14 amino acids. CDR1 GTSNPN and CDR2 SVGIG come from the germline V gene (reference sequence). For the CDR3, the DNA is TGTGCCTGGAGTCTTGGACAGAATAATTCACCCCTCCACTTT. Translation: CAWSLGQNNSPLHF.

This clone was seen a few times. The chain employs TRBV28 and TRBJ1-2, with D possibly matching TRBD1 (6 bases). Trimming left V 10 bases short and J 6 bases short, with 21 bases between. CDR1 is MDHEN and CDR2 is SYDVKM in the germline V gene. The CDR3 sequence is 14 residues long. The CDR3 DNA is TGTGCCACCTCAGTTGGGACATTCGAGAATGGCTACACCTTC. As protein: CATSVGTFENGYTF.

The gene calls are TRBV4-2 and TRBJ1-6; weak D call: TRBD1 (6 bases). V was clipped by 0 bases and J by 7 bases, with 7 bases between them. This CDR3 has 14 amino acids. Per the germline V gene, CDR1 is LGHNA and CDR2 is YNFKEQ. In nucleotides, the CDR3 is TGTGCCAGCAGCCAAGATGGGACAAATTCACCCCTCCACTTT. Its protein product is CASSQDGTNSPLHF.

CDR3 loop: CASSPLGQEGNTEAFF. The CDR3 DNA is TGTGCCAGCAGCCCCCTTGGACAGGAGGGGAACACTGAAGCTTTCTTT. The chain carries TRBV5-6 and TRBJ1-1; TRBD1 aligns across 7 bases. Trimming took 4 bases from V and 1 from J; bases not matched to a gene: 10. The germline V gene encodes CDR1 SGHDT and CDR2 YYEEEE. The CDR3 runs 16 residues.

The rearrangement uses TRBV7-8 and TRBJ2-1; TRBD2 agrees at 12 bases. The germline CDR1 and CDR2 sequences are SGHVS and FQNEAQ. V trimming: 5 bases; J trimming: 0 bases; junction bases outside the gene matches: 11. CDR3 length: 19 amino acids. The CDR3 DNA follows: TGTGCCAGCAGCCCGCCGCTACGACTAGCGGGGGCCTCCTACAATGAGCAGTTCTTC. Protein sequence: CASSPPLRLAGASYNEQFF.

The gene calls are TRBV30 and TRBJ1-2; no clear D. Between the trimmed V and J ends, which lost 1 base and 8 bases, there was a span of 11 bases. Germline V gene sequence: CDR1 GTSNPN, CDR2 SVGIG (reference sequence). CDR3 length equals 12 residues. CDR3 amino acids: CAWSGSEWGYTF. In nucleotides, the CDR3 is TGTGCCTGGAGTGGGAGTGAGTGGGGCTACACCTTC.

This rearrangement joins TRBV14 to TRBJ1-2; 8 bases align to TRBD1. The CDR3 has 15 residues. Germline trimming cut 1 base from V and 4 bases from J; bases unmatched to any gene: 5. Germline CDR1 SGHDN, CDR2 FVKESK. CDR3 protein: CASSQGQGRSYGYTF. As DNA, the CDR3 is TGTGCCAGCAGCCAAGGACAGGGGCGCTCCTATGGCTACACCTTC.

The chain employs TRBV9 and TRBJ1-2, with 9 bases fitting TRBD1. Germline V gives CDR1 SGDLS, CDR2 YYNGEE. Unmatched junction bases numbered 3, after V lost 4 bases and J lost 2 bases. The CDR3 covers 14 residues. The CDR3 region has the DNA TGTGCCAGCAGCCCGGGACAGGGAAACTATGGCTACACCTTC. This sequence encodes CASSPGQGNYGYTF.

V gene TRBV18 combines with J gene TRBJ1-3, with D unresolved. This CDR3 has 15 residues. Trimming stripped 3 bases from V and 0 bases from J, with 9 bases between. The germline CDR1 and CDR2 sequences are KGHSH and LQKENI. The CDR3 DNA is TGTGCCAGCTCACCGAGGGATAACTCTGGAAACACCATATATTTT. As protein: CASSPRDNSGNTIYF.

The CDR3 here is CASSVGGGQGSNTEAFF. In DNA form, the CDR3 reads TGTGCCAGCAGCGTAGGAGGGGGACAGGGGTCGAACACTGAAGCTTTCTTT. The V and J genes are TRBV9 and TRBJ1-1; TRBD1 agrees at 10 bases. Per the germline V gene, CDR1 is SGDLS and CDR2 is YYNGEE. The junction had 6 bases not matched to a gene; V was cut back by 0 bases and J by 1 base. The CDR3 runs 17 residues.

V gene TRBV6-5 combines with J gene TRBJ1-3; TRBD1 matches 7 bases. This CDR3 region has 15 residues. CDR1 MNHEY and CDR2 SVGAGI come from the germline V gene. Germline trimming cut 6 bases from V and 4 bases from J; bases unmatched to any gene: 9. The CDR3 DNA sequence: TGTGCCAGCAGCCCCAACCCGGGACAGGGAAACACCATATATTTT. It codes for CASSPNPGQGNTIYF.

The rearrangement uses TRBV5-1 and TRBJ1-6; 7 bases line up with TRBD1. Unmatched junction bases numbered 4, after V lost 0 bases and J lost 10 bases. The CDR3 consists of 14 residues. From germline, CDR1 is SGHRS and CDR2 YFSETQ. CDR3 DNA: TGCGCCAGCAGCTTGGGACAGGGTTCCTCACCCCTCCACTTT. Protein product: CASSLGQGSSPLHF.